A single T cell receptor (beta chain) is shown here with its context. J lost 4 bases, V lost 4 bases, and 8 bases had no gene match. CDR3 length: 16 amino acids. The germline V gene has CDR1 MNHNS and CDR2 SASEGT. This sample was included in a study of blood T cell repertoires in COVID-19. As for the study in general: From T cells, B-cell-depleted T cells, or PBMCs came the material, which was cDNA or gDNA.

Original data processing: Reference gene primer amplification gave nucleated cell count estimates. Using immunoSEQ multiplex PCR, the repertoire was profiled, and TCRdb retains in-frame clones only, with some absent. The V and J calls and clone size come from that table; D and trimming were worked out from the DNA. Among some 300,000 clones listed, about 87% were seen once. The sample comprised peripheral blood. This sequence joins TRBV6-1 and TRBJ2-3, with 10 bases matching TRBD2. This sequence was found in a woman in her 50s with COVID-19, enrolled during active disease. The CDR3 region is CASSVGSGRFADTQYF. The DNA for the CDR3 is TGTGCCAGCAGTGTGGGTAGCGGGAGGTTCGCAGATACGCAGTATTTT.